What follows are 8 T cell receptor beta chains derived from one specimen sequenced in a study of T-cell reconstitution after alpha-beta-depleted transplantation in children. The TCRbeta library incorporated unique molecular identifiers. TCRdb itself ran the PCR reads through MiXCR, one entry per CDR3 protein. The repertoire consists of around 400,000 distinct CDR3 sequences, with under 13% occurring once and the leading ten covering roughly 5.1%. The sample here was PBMCs from the stem cell graft donor, taken from the stem cell graft. The receptors here all came from a human donor who donated a stem cell graft to a child with acute myeloid leukemia.

This clonotype occurred a few times. The chain is built from TRBV10-1 and TRBJ2-6, with D uncertain. The CDR3 extends over 15 amino acids. Germline V gene sequence: CDR1 WNHNN, CDR2 SYGVQD (reference sequence). Trimming took off 4 bases at V and 0 bases at J, with 7 bases between the two ends. This CDR3 reads CASSAFCSGANVLTF. The CDR3 nucleotides read TGCGCCAGCAGTGCCTTCTGCTCTGGGGCCAACGTCCTGACTTTC.

This clonotype has more than one count but fewer than ten. The chain employs TRBV14 and TRBJ2-1; TRBD1 might be the D (6 bases). Looked up from germline, CDR1 is SGHDN and CDR2 is FVKESK. The CDR3 length is 16 residues. Trimming cost V 0 bases and J 9 bases, with 18 bases left between them. The CDR3 spells CASSQEQNRAGAEQFF. CDR3 bases: TGTGCCAGCAGCCAAGAACAGAACAGGGCCGGAGCTGAGCAGTTCTTC.

Only a few counts were recorded for this clonotype. V gene TRBV21-1 combines with J gene TRBJ2-2; the table names TRBD2, a call not compared with the DNA. TRBV21-1 is noted as a pseudogene. The CDR3 loop spans 14 amino acids. The CDR3 DNA reads TGTGCCATCCGGACTAGCGGGAGAGCCGGGGAGCTGTTTTTT. It is translated as CAIRTSGRAGELFF.

In regard to this clonotype: It may be a read error: a sequence one base away is much more abundant. The V and J genes are TRBV20-1 and TRBJ1-2; 8 nucleotides line up with TRBD1. Germline V lookup: CDR1 DFQATT, CDR2 SNEGSKA (reference sequence). CDR3 size: 16 residues. The CDR3 bases are TGCTGTGCTAGAGTTTCGGACAGGGCCCCTAACTATGGCTACACCTTC. This translates into CCARVSDRAPNYGYTF.

This clonotype has only a few counts. V is TRBV25-1 and J is TRBJ2-1; D remains unclear. V lost 2 bases to trimming and J lost 9 bases, with 2 bases between them. CDR3 size: 10 residues. Germline CDR1 MGHDK, CDR2 SYGVNS. CDR3 DNA sequence: TGTGCCAGCAGTGAAGCTGAGCAGTTCTTC. This sequence encodes CASSEAEQFF.

The J gene is TRBJ2-7, the V gene TRBV7-2; D is unresolved. Trimming took 0 bases from V and 4 from J, leaving 4 bases between them. The CDR3 length is 12 residues. CDR1 is SGHTA, CDR2 FQGNSA, per germline. The CDR3 protein is CASSLARYEQYF. The DNA for the CDR3 is TGTGCCAGCAGCTTAGCGCGGTACGAGCAGTACTTC.

There are many counts of this clonotype. The chain recombines TRBV29-1 with TRBJ2-3; D gene uncertain. Germline V gene data show CDR1 as SQVTM and CDR2 as ANQGSEA. Trimming removed 5 bases from V and 6 bases from J, with 12 bases in between. The length of the CDR3 is 12 residues. The CDR3 DNA follows: TGCAGCGTTATTACAGTCCAGGATACGCAGTATTTT. This gives the protein CSVITVQDTQYF.

The rearrangement links TRBV6-1 to TRBJ2-3, with D perhaps TRBD1 (6 bases). Trimming took off 8 bases at V and 4 bases at J, with 13 bases between the two ends. Per the germline V gene, CDR1 is MNHNS and CDR2 is SASEGT. This CDR3 is 13 amino acids long. In DNA form, the CDR3 reads TGTGCCAGCCAGCAGGGGCGAGCAGATACGCAGTATTTT. This encodes CASQQGRADTQYF.